The 14 T cell receptor beta chains given below trace back to one sample, sequenced in a study of blood T cell repertoires in COVID-19. Clones were read by immunoSEQ multiplex PCR, and TCRdb kept only the in-frame ones, dropping some. In the table there are some 260,000 clones, about 80% of which are singletons. Sequenced sample: peripheral blood. These TCRs come from a woman older than 75 with acute or convalescent COVID-19.

The V call is TRBV19, the J call TRBJ1-2, with 11 bases aligning to TRBD1. The junction had 11 bases not matched to a gene; V was cut back by 5 bases and J by 0 bases. The CDR3 covers 18 residues. Germline V gene data show CDR1 as LNHDA and CDR2 as SQIVND (reference sequence). CDR3 sequence reads: CASSPSPGTGGANYGYTF. The CDR3 DNA is TGTGCCAGTAGTCCCTCTCCCGGGACAGGGGGTGCTAACTATGGCTACACCTTC.

The V and J genes are TRBV7-7 and TRBJ2-6; 7 bases agree with TRBD2. The germline V gene encodes CDR1 SSHAT and CDR2 FNYEAQ (reference sequence). V was pared by 4 bases and J by 4 bases, with 7 bases of the junction left unmatched. The CDR3 is 16 residues long. CDR3 in amino acids: CASSSGRGSGANVLTF. DNA for the CDR3: TGTGCCAGCAGCTCAGGGCGGGGGTCCGGGGCCAACGTCCTGACTTTC.

The chain links TRBV9 to TRBJ1-6; TRBD1 agrees at 12 bases. The CDR3 contains 19 residues. Germline assignment: CDR1 SGDLS and CDR2 YYNGEE. Losses at the gene ends were 2 bases for V and 7 bases for J; bases not matched to a gene: 13. This CDR3 reads CASSVGAPGQGARNSPLHF. As DNA, the CDR3 is TGTGCCAGCAGCGTCGGGGCACCGGGACAGGGGGCGCGGAATTCACCCCTCCACTTT.

There are many counts of this clone. The chain uses TRBV5-1 and TRBJ2-7; D gene uncertain. Germline values: CDR1 SGHRS, CDR2 YFSETQ. The CDR3 is 13 amino acids. V was shortened by 0 bases and J by 4 bases, with 8 bases between the two germline ends. The CDR3 is CASSLDSPYEQYF. The CDR3, as DNA: TGCGCCAGCAGCTTGGATTCTCCGTACGAGCAGTACTTC.

The CDR3 sequence is CASSSSGGVGETQYF. The CDR3 DNA sequence: TGTGCCAGCAGCTCAAGCGGGGGCGTAGGAGAGACCCAGTACTTC. The V gene is TRBV5-4, the J gene TRBJ2-5; 8 bases fit TRBD2. This CDR3 region has 15 residues. V trimming: 3 bases; J trimming: 4 bases; junction bases outside the gene matches: 8. Germline CDR1 reads SGHNT; CDR2 reads YYREEE (reference sequence).

The V gene is TRBV3-1 (or the pseudogene TRBV3-2), the J gene TRBJ1-4; 7 bases agree with TRBD1. V trimming: 0 bases; J trimming: 0 bases; junction bases outside the gene matches: 7. The germline V gene encodes CDR1 LGHDT and CDR2 YNNKEL (reference sequence). This CDR3 is built from 18 residues. This CDR3 reads CASSQDIGTVSTNEKLFF. CDR3 bases: TGTGCCAGCAGCCAAGATATAGGGACAGTTTCAACTAATGAAAAACTGTTTTTT.

CDR3 protein: CASSETGSTEAFF. The DNA of the CDR3 is TGTGCCAGCAGTGAGACAGGGAGCACTGAAGCTTTCTTT. The chain carries TRBV2 and TRBJ1-1, with 7 bases matching TRBD1. The germline gives CDR1 SNHLY, CDR2 FYNNEI. The CDR3 covers 13 residues. The V and J ends lost 3 bases and 4 bases, in that order; junction bases with no gene match: 2.

The J gene is TRBJ2-7, the V gene TRBV5-1; 7 bases align to TRBD1. The germline V gene has CDR1 SGHRS and CDR2 YFSETQ. This CDR3 is 13 amino acids long. The V and J ends lost 5 bases and 5 bases, in that order; junction bases with no gene match: 7. The CDR3 nucleotides are TGCGCCAGCAGGGAGACAGGGTTCAACGAGCAGTACTTC. Protein product: CASRETGFNEQYF. Complete variable domain (other parts from reference TRBV5-1 and TRBJ2-7): KAGVTQTPRYLIKTRGQQVTLSCSPISGHRSVSWYQQTPGQGLQFLFEYFSETQRNKGNFPGRFSGRQFSNSRSEMNVSTLELGDSALYLCASRETGFNEQYFGPGTRLTVT.

V is TRBV6-4 and J is TRBJ2-1, with TRBD1 as a possible D gene (7 bases). Germline CDR1 MRHNA, CDR2 SNTAGT. With 3 bases removed from V and 10 bases from J, the gap between germline ends came to 16 bases. This CDR3 contains 14 residues. The CDR3 coding sequence is TGTGCCAGCAGTGATCAGGGGGGCCTGGGGGAGCAGTTCTTC. This codes for CASSDQGGLGEQFF.

This clone has more than one count but fewer than ten. The genes are TRBV7-9 and TRBJ2-3, with 8 bases identical to TRBD1. With 5 bases clipped from V and 0 bases from J, the junction kept 7 bases outside the gene matches. CDR1 and CDR2 from the germline V gene are SEHNR and FQNEAQ (reference sequence). The CDR3 has 16 residues. In nucleotides, the CDR3 is TGTGCCAGCAGCAGGAGGAGGACAGGGAGCACAGATACGCAGTATTTT. It specifies CASSRRRTGSTDTQYF.

This clone appeared once. This chain uses TRBV4-1 with TRBJ2-1; 11 nucleotides agree with TRBD2. This CDR3 region has 16 residues. Germline trimming cut 3 bases from V and 3 bases from J; bases unmatched to any gene: 4. Germline V gene data show CDR1 as MGHRA and CDR2 as YSYEKL. The DNA for the CDR3 is TGCGCCAGCAGCCATCTAGGACTAGCGGGCTACAATGAGCAGTTCTTC. It specifies CASSHLGLAGYNEQFF.

This clone was detected only a few times. This chain connects TRBV3-1 (or the pseudogene TRBV3-2) to TRBJ2-7; 11 bases line up with TRBD2. Germline CDR1 and CDR2: LGHDT and YNNKEL (reference sequence). V was pared by 4 bases and J by 5 bases, with 1 base of the junction left unmatched. This CDR3 region has 13 residues. CDR3: CASSLAGGHEQYF. CDR3 sequence (DNA): TGTGCCAGCAGCCTAGCGGGAGGGCACGAGCAGTACTTC.

The V gene is TRBV7-9, the J gene TRBJ1-1; no firm D call. Germline V gene lookup returns CDR1 SEHNR and CDR2 FQNEAQ (reference sequence). Trimming took 5 bases from V and 8 from J, leaving 15 bases between them. This CDR3 region has 13 residues. The CDR3 nucleotides are TGTGCCAGCAGCCGAGGCGAAATCGGAGAAGCTTTCTTT. Translation: CASSRGEIGEAFF.

This sequence joins TRBV4-2 and TRBJ2-7; TRBD2 agrees at 11 bases. Germline trimming cut 3 bases from V and 2 bases from J; bases unmatched to any gene: 12. In germline, CDR1 is LGHNA, CDR2 YNFKEQ. The CDR3 contains 18 residues. The CDR3: CASSQDGTSGPTTYEQYF. CDR3 bases: TGTGCCAGCAGCCAGGACGGGACTAGCGGACCCACCACCTACGAGCAGTACTTC.